This T cell receptor beta chain was sequenced during a study of cytotoxic CD8 clonotypes in ibrutinib-treated CLL. Study-level information: Among responders, roughly 25 were partial and 2 complete; after median about 70 months, 14 stayed remitted and around twelve progressed. Once patients had received a median about eleven months of treatment, range 6 to 36, response samples were obtained.

T cells were sequenced at a targeted depth of 1 in 200,000 to 1 in 1 million. Data came from immunoSEQ multiplex PCR; TCRdb stores just in-frame clones and leaves some out. The sample shows 110,000 to 150,000 clones, roughly 76% of them seen only once. Cryopreserved PBMCs were the source of around 2 micrograms of genomic DNA, which went to TCR beta libraries. J gave up 7 bases and V 6 bases, and 11 bases lay outside the gene matches. The germline V gene encodes CDR1 KGHSH and CDR2 LQKENI. This CDR3 spans 14 amino acids. The rearrangement joins TRBV18 to TRBJ1-1, with 7 bases lining up with TRBD1. The material sequenced was PBMCs, taken after 24 months of ibrutinib treatment. The source of this sequence is a human donor with chronic lymphocytic leukemia. CDR3 loop: CASSQETGSGEAFF. The CDR3 DNA reads TGTGCCAGCTCCCAAGAGACAGGGTCGGGTGAAGCTTTCTTT.